The sequence of this TCR beta chain was determined in a study of T cells in Graves' hyperthyroidism and ophthalmopathy. Whole-study results and caveats: Appearing also in blood were most of the thyroid clonotypes expanded above 0.001. Using 13 V-J features, a model discriminated ophthalmopathy from stable hyperthyroidism.

This clonotype was counted a single time. Antigen: not known. Clinical symptoms, serum thyroxine, TRAb, thyroid ultrasound and orbital computed tomography informed diagnoses. The TCR beta CDR3 regions underwent amplification using RNA transcripts as the source. When the TCR CDR3 underwent first-round RT-PCR, the HTBI primer set was used. TCRdb re-called the multiplex PCR reads with MiXCR, one entry per CDR3 protein. The sample gives hundreds of thousands of distinct CDR3 sequences, around 16% of which show up once; 35% to 50% is in the top ten. The TCR comes from a man aged 40-49 years with Graves' hyperthyroidism. Sequencing used blood.

As DNA, the CDR3 is TGTGCCAGCAGCTTAGGAATAGCGGGGGGCCTCACAGATACGCAGTATTTT. This sequence encodes CASSLGIAGGLTDTQYF. The V and J genes are TRBV7-2 and TRBJ2-3; 10 positions match TRBD2. The length of the CDR3 is 17 residues. The V gene end was trimmed by 1 base and the J gene end by 2 bases; junction bases not matched to a gene: 6. Germline values: CDR1 SGHTA, CDR2 FQGNSA.